This T cell receptor (beta chain) was documented in a study of blood T cell repertoires in COVID-19. Study as a whole: Material from acute and convalescent COVID-19 was sourced from the United States, Italy and Spain.

In Seattle, patients joined the study during active infection and were tracked longitudinally. Germline V gene sequence: CDR1 SGHNT, CDR2 YENEEA. J lost 2 bases, V lost 3 bases, and 10 bases had no gene match. CDR3 length: 17 residues. Authors' analysis steps: Cell counts per sample came from amplifying reference gene primers. Only in-frame clones appear in the TCRdb table, and some are missing; sequencing was by immunoSEQ multiplex PCR. The DNA was the basis for D and trimming; V, J and clone size are from that table. The table lists about 64,000 clones, 88% of them singletons, with roughly 43% in the top ten. This clone turned up a few times.

The clonotype comes from a woman aged 55-75 years with COVID-19, enrolled during active disease. Source material: peripheral blood. V and J are TRBV11-3 and TRBJ2-3; TRBD2 agrees at 8 bases. The CDR3 sequence is CASSFGADSGDTDTQYF. CDR3 nucleotides: TGTGCCAGCAGCTTCGGCGCGGATAGCGGGGACACAGATACGCAGTATTTT.